This T cell receptor beta chain was identified in a study of T cells in Graves' hyperthyroidism and ophthalmopathy. Germline V lookup: CDR1 SEHNR, CDR2 FQNEAQ (reference sequence). The CDR3 extends over 14 amino acids. Trimming took off 2 bases at V and 8 bases at J, with 12 bases between the two ends. This clonotype was observed many times. Patients showing uncontrolled infection, other autoimmune disease, pregnancy or lactation were ineligible. Authors of the study amplified TCR beta CDR3 regions from RNA transcripts. First-round RT-PCR targeting the TCR CDR3 was performed with the HTBI primer set. Each CDR3 protein is one row after TCRdb ran MiXCR on the multiplex PCR reads. Of around 440,000 distinct CDR3 sequences in the sample, 15% to 18% were seen once.

V and J are TRBV7-9 and TRBJ1-4; tentative D call: TRBD1 (6 bases). Sequences were obtained from blood. This clonotype was sampled from a woman aged 18-35 years with Graves' hyperthyroidism. The DNA of the CDR3 is TGTGCCAGCAGCTTACAGGGGATCGGCGAAAAACTGTTTTTT. This codes for CASSLQGIGEKLFF. Looking up the rest from reference TRBV7-9 and TRBJ1-4 gives the full variable domain: DTGVSQNPRHKITKRGQNVTFRCDPISEHNRLYWYRQTLGQGPEFLTYFQNEAQLEKSRLLSDRFSAERPKGSFSTLEIQRTEQGDSAMYLCASSLQGIGEKLFFGSGTQLSVL.